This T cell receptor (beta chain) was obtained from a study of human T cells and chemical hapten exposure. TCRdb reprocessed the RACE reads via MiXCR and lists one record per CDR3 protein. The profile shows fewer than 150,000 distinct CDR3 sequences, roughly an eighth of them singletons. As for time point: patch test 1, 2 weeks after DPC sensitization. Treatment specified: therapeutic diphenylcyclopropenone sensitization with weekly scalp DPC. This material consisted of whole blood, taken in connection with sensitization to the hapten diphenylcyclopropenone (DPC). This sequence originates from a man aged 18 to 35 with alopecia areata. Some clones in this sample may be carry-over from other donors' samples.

The CDR3 DNA sequence: TGCGCCAGCAGCCAAGGGCTCGCCAGGGACTACTGGGATACGCAGTATTTT. Amino acid sequence: CASSQGLARDYWDTQYF. The rearrangement links TRBV4-1 to TRBJ2-3, with 7 positions matching TRBD2. Losses at the gene ends were 1 base for V and 6 bases for J; bases not matched to a gene: 13. The CDR3 runs 17 residues. Per germline, CDR1 MGHRA and CDR2 YSYEKL.